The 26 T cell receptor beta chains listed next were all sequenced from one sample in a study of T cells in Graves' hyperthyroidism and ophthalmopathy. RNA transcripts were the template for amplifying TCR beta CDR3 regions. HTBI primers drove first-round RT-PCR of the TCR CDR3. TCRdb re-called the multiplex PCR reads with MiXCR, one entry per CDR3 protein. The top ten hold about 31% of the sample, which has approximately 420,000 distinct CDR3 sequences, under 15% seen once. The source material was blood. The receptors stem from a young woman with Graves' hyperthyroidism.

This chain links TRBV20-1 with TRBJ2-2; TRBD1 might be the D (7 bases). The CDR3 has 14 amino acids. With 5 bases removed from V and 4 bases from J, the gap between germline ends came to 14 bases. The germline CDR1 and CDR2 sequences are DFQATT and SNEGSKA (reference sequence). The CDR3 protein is CSAPPQGGTGELFF. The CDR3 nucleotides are TGCAGTGCTCCCCCCCAGGGGGGCACCGGGGAGCTGTTTTTT.

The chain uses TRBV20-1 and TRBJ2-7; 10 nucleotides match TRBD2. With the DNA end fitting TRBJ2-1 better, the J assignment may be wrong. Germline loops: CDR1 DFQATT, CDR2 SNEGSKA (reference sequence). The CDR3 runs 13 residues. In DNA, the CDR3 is TGCAGTGCTACGGGACTAGCGTGGTACGAGCAGTTCTTC. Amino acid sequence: CSATGLAWYEQFF.

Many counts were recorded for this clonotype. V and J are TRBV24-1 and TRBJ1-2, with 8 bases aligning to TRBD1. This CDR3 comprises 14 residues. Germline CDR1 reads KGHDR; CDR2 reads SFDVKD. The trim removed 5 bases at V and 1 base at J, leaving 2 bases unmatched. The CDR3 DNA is TGTGCCACCAGTGGGACAGGGAATAACTATGGCTACACCTTC. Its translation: CATSGTGNNYGYTF.

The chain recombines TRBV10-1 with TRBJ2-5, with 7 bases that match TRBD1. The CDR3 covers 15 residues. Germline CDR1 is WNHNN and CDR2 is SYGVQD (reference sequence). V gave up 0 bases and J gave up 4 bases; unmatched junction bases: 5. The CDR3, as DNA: TGCGCCAGCAGTGAGTCCAGGGGGTGGCGAGAGACCCAGTACTTC. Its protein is CASSESRGWRETQYF.

CDR3 amino acids: CASSFLPGDTGELFF. The CDR3 nucleotides read TGTGCCAGCAGCTTTTTACCTGGGGACACCGGGGAGCTGTTTTTT. The chain joins TRBV5-6 to TRBJ2-2; D uncertain. V lost 2 bases and J 3 bases, leaving 11 bases between the germline ends. CDR1 is SGHDT, CDR2 YYEEEE, per germline. The CDR3 extends over 15 amino acids.

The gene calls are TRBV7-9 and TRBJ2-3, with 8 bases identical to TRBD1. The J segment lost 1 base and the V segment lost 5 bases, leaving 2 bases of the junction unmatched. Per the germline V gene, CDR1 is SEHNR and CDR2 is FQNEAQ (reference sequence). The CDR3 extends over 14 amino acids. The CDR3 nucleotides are TGTGCCAGCAGCGACAGGGGAGGCACAGATACGCAGTATTTT. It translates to CASSDRGGTDTQYF.

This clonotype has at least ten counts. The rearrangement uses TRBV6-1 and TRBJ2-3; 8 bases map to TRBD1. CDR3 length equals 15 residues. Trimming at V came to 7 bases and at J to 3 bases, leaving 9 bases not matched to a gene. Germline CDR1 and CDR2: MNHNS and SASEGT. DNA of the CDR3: TGTGCCAGCACCTTCGGACAGGGCTCAACAGATACGCAGTATTTT. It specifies CASTFGQGSTDTQYF.

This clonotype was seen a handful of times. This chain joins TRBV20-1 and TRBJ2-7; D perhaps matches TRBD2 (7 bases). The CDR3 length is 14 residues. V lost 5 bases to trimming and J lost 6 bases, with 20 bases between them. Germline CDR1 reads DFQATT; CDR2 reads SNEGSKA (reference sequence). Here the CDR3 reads CSAARGGGSAEQYF. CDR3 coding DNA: TGCAGTGCTGCTAGGGGAGGGGGGTCGGCCGAGCAGTACTTC.

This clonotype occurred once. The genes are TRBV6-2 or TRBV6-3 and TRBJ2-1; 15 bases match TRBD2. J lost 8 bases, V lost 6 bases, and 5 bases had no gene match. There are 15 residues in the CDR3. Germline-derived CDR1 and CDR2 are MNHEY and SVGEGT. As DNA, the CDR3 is TGTGCCAGCAGGGGGACTAGCGGGAGGATGGATGAGCAGTTCTTC. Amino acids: CASRGTSGRMDEQFF.

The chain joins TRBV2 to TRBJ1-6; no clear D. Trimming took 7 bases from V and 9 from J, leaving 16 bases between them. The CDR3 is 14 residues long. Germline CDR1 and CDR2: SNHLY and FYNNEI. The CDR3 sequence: CASIADRETSPLHF. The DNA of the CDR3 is TGTGCCAGCATCGCGGACCGAGAGACTTCACCCCTCCACTTT.

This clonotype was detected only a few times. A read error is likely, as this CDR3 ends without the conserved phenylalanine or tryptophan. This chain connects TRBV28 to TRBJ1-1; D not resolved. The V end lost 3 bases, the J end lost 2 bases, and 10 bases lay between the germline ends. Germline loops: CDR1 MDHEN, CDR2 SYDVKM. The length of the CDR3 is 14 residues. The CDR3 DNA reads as TGTGCCAGCAGTTTCCGAACTCCCAACACTGAAGCTTTCCTT. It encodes CASSFRTPNTEAFL.

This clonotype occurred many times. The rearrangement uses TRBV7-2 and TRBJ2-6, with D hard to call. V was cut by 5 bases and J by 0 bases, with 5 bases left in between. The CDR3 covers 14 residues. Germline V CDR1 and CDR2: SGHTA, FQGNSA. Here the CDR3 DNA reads TGTGCCAGCAGCACGGGCTCTGGGGCCAACGTCCTGACTTTC. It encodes CASSTGSGANVLTF.

In DNA, the CDR3 is TGCAGTGCTAGAGAGGGGGCTACCCCCCCCACAGATACGCAGTATTTT. Encoded protein: CSAREGATPPTDTQYF. This rearrangement joins TRBV20-1 to TRBJ2-3; weak D call: TRBD1 (6 bases). The V end was cut by 0 bases, the J end by 2 bases, with 15 bases between. Germline CDR1 and CDR2: DFQATT and SNEGSKA (reference sequence). The CDR3 is 16 residues long.

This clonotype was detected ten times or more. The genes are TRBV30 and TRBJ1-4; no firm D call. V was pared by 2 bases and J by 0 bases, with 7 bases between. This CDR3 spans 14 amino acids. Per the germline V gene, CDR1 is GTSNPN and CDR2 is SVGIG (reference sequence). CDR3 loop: CAWSYGATNEKLFF. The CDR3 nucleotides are TGTGCCTGGAGTTATGGGGCAACTAATGAAAAACTGTTTTTT.

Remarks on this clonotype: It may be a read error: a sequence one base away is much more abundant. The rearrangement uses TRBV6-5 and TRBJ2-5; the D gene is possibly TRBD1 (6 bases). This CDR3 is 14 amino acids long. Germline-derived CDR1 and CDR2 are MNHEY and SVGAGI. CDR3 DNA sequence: TGTGCCAGCAGTTACCCGGACAGCCAAGTGACCCAGTACTTC. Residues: CASSYPDSQVTQYF.

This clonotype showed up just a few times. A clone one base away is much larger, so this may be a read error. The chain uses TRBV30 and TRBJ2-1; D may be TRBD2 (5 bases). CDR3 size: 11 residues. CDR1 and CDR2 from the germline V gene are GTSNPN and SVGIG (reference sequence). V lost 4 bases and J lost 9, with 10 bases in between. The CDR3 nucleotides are TGTGCCTGGACCCTGGGGAGTGAGCAGTTCTTC. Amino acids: CAWTLGSEQFF.

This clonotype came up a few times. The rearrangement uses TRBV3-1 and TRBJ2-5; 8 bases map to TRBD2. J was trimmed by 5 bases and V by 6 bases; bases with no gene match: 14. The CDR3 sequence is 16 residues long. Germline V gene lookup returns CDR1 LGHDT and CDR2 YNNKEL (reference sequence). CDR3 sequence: CASSRIIAGPGETQYF. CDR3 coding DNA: TGTGCCAGCAGTAGGATTATAGCGGGGCCGGGGGAGACCCAGTACTTC.

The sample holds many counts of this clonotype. CDR3 in DNA: TGTGCCAGCAGCACCGGGACAGCGGGCTACGAGCAGTACTTC. As protein: CASSTGTAGYEQYF. This chain links TRBV6-1 with TRBJ2-7; a possible D gene is TRBD1 (7 bases). With 6 bases removed from V and 3 bases from J, the gap between germline ends came to 15 bases. CDR1 and CDR2 from the germline V gene are MNHNS and SASEGT. This CDR3 comprises 14 residues.

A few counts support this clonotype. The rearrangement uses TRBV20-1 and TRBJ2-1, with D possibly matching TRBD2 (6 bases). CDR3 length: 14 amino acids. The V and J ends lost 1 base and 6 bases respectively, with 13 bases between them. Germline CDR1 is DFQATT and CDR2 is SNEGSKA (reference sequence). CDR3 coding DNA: TGCAGTGCTAGAGTCCCGTACGGGGGCAATGAGCAGTTCTTC. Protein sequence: CSARVPYGGNEQFF.

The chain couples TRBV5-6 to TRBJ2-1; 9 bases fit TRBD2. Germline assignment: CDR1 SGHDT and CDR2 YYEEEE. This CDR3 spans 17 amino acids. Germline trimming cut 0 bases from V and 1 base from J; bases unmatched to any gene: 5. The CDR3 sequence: CASSLELLAGSYNEQFF. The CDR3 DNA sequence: TGTGCCAGCAGCTTGGAGTTGCTAGCGGGATCCTACAATGAGCAGTTCTTC.

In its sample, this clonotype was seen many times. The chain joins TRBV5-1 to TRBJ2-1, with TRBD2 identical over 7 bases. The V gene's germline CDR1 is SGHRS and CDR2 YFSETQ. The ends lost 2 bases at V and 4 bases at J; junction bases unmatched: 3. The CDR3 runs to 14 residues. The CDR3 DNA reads TGCGCCAGCAGCTTAACTAGCGCATACAATGAGCAGTTCTTC. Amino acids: CASSLTSAYNEQFF.

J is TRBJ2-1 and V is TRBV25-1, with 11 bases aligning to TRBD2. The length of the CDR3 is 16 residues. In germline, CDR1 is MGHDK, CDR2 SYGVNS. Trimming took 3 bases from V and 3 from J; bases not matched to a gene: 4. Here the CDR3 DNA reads TGTGCCAGCAGTGATAGCGGGAGGGCTTTCTACAATGAGCAGTTCTTC. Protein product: CASSDSGRAFYNEQFF.

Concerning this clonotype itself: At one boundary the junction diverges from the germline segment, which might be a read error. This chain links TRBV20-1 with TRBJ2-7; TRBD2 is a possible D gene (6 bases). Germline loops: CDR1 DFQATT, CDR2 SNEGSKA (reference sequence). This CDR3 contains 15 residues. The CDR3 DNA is TGCAGTGCTAGAGCCAGCAGCGGGTTCCCCTACGAGCATTACTTC. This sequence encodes CSARASSGFPYEHYF.

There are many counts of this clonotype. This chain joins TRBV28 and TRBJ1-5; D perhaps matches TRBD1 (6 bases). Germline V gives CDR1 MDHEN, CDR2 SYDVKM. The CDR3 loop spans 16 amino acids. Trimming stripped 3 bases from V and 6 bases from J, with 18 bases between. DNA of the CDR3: TGTGCCAGCAGTTTCATCAGGCCAGGGGTGTTTCAGCCCCAGCATTTT. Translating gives CASSFIRPGVFQPQHF. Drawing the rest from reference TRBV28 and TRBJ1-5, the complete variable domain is DVKVTQSSRYLVKRTGEKVFLECVQDMDHENMFWYRQDPGLGLRLIYFSYDVKMKEKGDIPEGYSVSREKKERFSLILESASTNQTSMYLCASSFIRPGVFQPQHFGDGTRLSIL.

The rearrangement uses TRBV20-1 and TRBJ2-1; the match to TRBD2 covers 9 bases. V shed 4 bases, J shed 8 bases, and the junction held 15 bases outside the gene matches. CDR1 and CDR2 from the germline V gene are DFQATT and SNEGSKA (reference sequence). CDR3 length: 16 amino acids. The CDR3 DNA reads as TGCAGTGCTATAGTTTTGGCGGGAGGGCCTAGAGATGAGCAGTTCTTC. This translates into CSAIVLAGGPRDEQFF.

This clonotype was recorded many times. For the CDR3, the DNA is TGTGCCAGCAGCTTGGGGGGGGACTCGAACAATGAGCAGTTCTTC. Its translation is CASSLGGDSNNEQFF. The rearrangement links TRBV5-5 to TRBJ2-1; possible D gene TRBD2, 6 bases. The CDR3 is 15 residues long. CDR1 and CDR2 (germline): SGHKS, YYEKEE (reference sequence). The V end lost 0 bases, the J end lost 5 bases, and 12 bases lay between the germline ends.